This T cell receptor beta chain was observed in a study of CD8+ T cells in alopecia areata. RNA was extracted and reverse transcribed into cDNA as the sequencing template. Repertoires were generated with immunoSEQ multiplex PCR, while TCRdb's copy carries only in-frame clones and drops some. The top ten hold 1.7% of the sample, which has some 170,000 clones, approximately 62% seen once. The CDR3 is 15 residues long. Looked up from germline, CDR1 is SQVTM and CDR2 is ANQGSEA. The ends were cut back, 6 bases at V and 0 bases at J, with 17 bases in the middle. The TCR was taken from a human donor with alopecia areata. The material was CD4+ T cells sorted from blood, obtained at week 0. The rearrangement uses TRBV29-1 and TRBJ1-1; no clear D gene. CDR3 DNA sequence: TGCAGCGTACACCCCCCCGGAGTGCTGAACACTGAAGCTTTCTTT. Protein: CSVHPPGVLNTEAFF.